This TCR beta chain was identified in a study of blood T cell repertoires in COVID-19. Study-level background: Researchers got acute and convalescent COVID-19 samples from the United States, Italy and Spain. The analysed material was cDNA or gDNA that came from T cells, B-cell-depleted T cells, or PBMCs.

Trimming cost V 4 bases and J 11 bases, with 13 bases left between them. This CDR3 region has 13 residues. Germline values: CDR1 SGHNT, CDR2 YYREEE (reference sequence). Seattle's cohort entered during active infection and was followed longitudinally. Methods used by the authors: Reference gene primer amplification gave nucleated cell count estimates. This table comes from immunoSEQ multiplex PCR, and its TCRdb copy is limited to in-frame clones, with some not included. D and trimming come from the DNA, and the V and J calls and clone size come from that table. The sample yields some 300,000 clones, about nine tenths seen once.

Input material: peripheral blood. The source is a woman under 40 with COVID-19, enrolled during active disease. The V and J genes are TRBV5-4 and TRBJ1-6; tentative D call: TRBD1 (6 bases). The DNA of the CDR3 is TGTGCCAGCAGCCCAGGACAGACCGCACCCCTCCACTTT. Its translation is CASSPGQTAPLHF.